This T cell receptor beta chain was captured by sequencing in a study of T cells in Graves' hyperthyroidism and ophthalmopathy. In its sample, this clonotype was seen many times. From germline, CDR1 is ENHRY and CDR2 SYGVKD. The ends lost 4 bases at V and 8 bases at J; junction bases unmatched: 12. CDR3 length equals 15 residues. Template material for amplifying TCR beta CDR3 regions consisted of RNA transcripts. With the HTBI primer set, the TCR CDR3 went through a first round of RT-PCR. In TCRdb, the multiplex PCR reads were re-called with MiXCR into one record per CDR3 protein. The sample records around 350,000 distinct CDR3 sequences, about 18% being singletons.

Sequencing was performed on blood. This sequence originates from a woman aged 18-29 years with Graves' hyperthyroidism. The V call is TRBV10-3, the J call TRBJ2-3, with 7 bases that match TRBD2. The CDR3 bases are TGTGCCATCAGTGGTGGATCTGGCGGGGGACCTACGCAGTATTTT. It translates to CAISGGSGGGPTQYF.